Given below is one T cell receptor beta chain in context. Its cognate antigen is unknown. The data were taken from a study of T cell repertoires in cytomegalovirus infection. Study-level background: It can be stated that public TCR beta signatures indicated CMV infection as well as a matching HLA type.

TCRdb redid the calling of the reads with MiXCR, one entry per CDR3 protein. The table shows roughly 860,000 distinct CDR3 sequences, with 30% to 35% occurring only once. The germline V and J ends were trimmed by 0 bases and 6 bases, with 12 bases remaining between them. The CDR3 totals 16 residues. Germline values: CDR1 LGHNA, CDR2 YSLEER. The chain couples TRBV4-3 to TRBJ1-6; D unresolved. The specimen was cultured CD8+ T cells from PBMCs, collected from culture after CMV antigen stimulation. This sequence originates from a human donor in good health (CMV status not recorded). Some clones in this sample may be carry-over from other donors' samples. CDR3 DNA: TGCGCCAGCAGCCAAGATAGGGCCAGGCCTAATTCACCCCTCCACTTT. This sequence encodes CASSQDRARPNSPLHF.